These 26 T cell receptor beta chains were sequenced from one sample in a study of blood T cell repertoires in COVID-19. Profiled with immunoSEQ multiplex PCR; TCRdb holds only in-frame clones, not every one. The table has 190,000 or so clones, approximately 85% seen once. What was sequenced was PBMCs or T cells enriched from blood (not recorded which). All receptors come from a woman between 25 and 40 years old who had recovered from COVID-19.

V and J are TRBV5-4 and TRBJ2-7, with 10 bases lining up with TRBD1. Germline V lookup: CDR1 SGHNT, CDR2 YYREEE (reference sequence). CDR3 length equals 17 residues. With V trimmed by 4 bases and J by 5 bases, 15 bases remained unmatched. The CDR3 spells CASSTSYDRGPTHEQYF. The CDR3, as DNA: TGTGCCAGCAGCACTTCGTATGACAGGGGGCCTACCCACGAGCAGTACTTC.

The gene calls are TRBV19 and TRBJ2-3; the match to TRBD1 covers 9 bases. J was trimmed by 0 bases and V by 6 bases; bases with no gene match: 7. CDR1 LNHDA and CDR2 SQIVND come from the germline V gene (reference sequence). CDR3 length: 16 residues. CDR3 amino acids: CASRLKTGGSTDTQYF. The CDR3 DNA reads as TGTGCCAGTAGGCTCAAGACAGGGGGGAGCACAGATACGCAGTATTTT. Using reference TRBV19 and TRBJ2-3 for the parts outside the CDR3, the full variable domain is DGGITQSPKYLFRKEGQNVTLSCEQNLNHDAMYWYRQDPGQGLRLIYYSQIVNDFQKGDIAEGYSVSREKKESFPLTVTSAQKNPTAFYLCASRLKTGGSTDTQYFGPGTRLTVL.

The rearrangement links TRBV7-2 to TRBJ2-1; 7 nucleotides align to TRBD2. The CDR3 is 12 amino acids. V lost 1 base and J lost 13; bases outside the gene matches: 4. Germline values: CDR1 SGHTA, CDR2 FQGNSA. CDR3 loop: CASSLERDGQFF. As DNA, the CDR3 is TGTGCCAGCAGCTTAGAGCGGGATGGACAGTTCTTC.

The chain is built from TRBV20-1 and TRBJ1-5, with 7 bases fitting TRBD1. CDR3 size: 14 residues. V lost 3 bases and J lost 3; bases outside the gene matches: 5. The germline V gene encodes CDR1 DFQATT and CDR2 SNEGSKA (reference sequence). The CDR3 loop is CSASEGADNQPQHF. The DNA of the CDR3 is TGCAGTGCTAGTGAGGGGGCGGACAATCAGCCCCAGCATTTT.

This clone showed up just once. J is TRBJ2-4 and V is TRBV27; TRBD2 aligns across 12 bases. The V segment lost 8 bases and the J segment 4 bases; nucleotides outside the gene matches: 9. CDR1 is MNHEY, CDR2 SMNVEV, per germline (reference sequence). The CDR3 totals 16 residues. CDR3 sequence: CASRLAGAFGKNIQYF. CDR3 bases: TGTGCCAGCCGACTAGCGGGAGCATTCGGGAAAAACATTCAGTACTTC.

The chain links TRBV4-1 to TRBJ1-1, with 11 bases that match TRBD1. Germline trimming cut 3 bases from V and 11 bases from J; bases unmatched to any gene: 8. The germline V gene encodes CDR1 MGHRA and CDR2 YSYEKL. CDR3 length: 14 residues. This CDR3 reads CASSHRTGGAGAFF. CDR3 coding DNA: TGCGCCAGCAGCCATCGGACAGGGGGCGCTGGGGCTTTCTTT.

This clone was found once. V is TRBV7-8 and J is TRBJ1-2; maybe TRBD1 (5 bases). Germline V CDR1 and CDR2: SGHVS, FQNEAQ. Trimming took 1 base from V and 4 from J, leaving 10 bases between them. The length of the CDR3 is 14 residues. The CDR3 bases are TGTGCCAGCAGCTTAGTACAGGAGGGCTATGGCTACACCTTC. Translated: CASSLVQEGYGYTF.

This clone was observed a handful of times. The chain employs TRBV4-1 and TRBJ2-4, with 7 bases identical to TRBD1. Trimming at V came to 1 base and at J to 2 bases, leaving 8 bases not matched to a gene. CDR3 size: 17 residues. The germline CDR1 and CDR2 sequences are MGHRA and YSYEKL. CDR3 DNA sequence: TGCGCCAGCAGCCAAGGTGGACAGGAGAGATCCAAAAACATTCAGTACTTC. Amino acids: CASSQGGQERSKNIQYF.

The V call is TRBV28, the J call TRBJ2-5; the match to TRBD2 covers 11 bases. V lost 2 bases, J lost 5 bases, and 13 bases stayed unmatched. CDR3 length: 18 residues. The V gene's germline CDR1 is MDHEN and CDR2 SYDVKM. Here the CDR3 reads CASSLGTSGGRGGETQYF. The CDR3 nucleotides are TGTGCCAGCAGTTTAGGAACTAGCGGGGGTAGGGGCGGCGAGACCCAGTACTTC.

The rearrangement uses TRBV11-2 and TRBJ2-7; D not resolved. V was pared by 2 bases and J by 3 bases, with 8 bases between. The CDR3 has 13 residues. Per germline, CDR1 SGHAT and CDR2 FQNNGV. CDR3 nucleotide sequence: TGTGCCAGCAGCTTACTCGCCGGCTACGAGCAGTACTTC. Residues: CASSLLAGYEQYF.

This clone was found a few times. The chain uses TRBV7-2 and TRBJ1-4; TRBD1 agrees at 7 bases. The CDR3 has 15 residues. Germline lookup yields CDR1 SGHTA and CDR2 FQGNSA. Germline trimming cut 5 bases from V and 4 bases from J; bases unmatched to any gene: 7. This CDR3 is CASSPTGFFNEKLFF. CDR3 DNA: TGTGCCAGCAGCCCGACAGGGTTCTTTAATGAAAAACTGTTTTTT.

J is TRBJ1-6 and V is TRBV28; D is perhaps TRBD1 (6 bases). Trimming cost V 5 bases and J 5 bases, with 16 bases left between them. Germline V gene sequence: CDR1 MDHEN, CDR2 SYDVKM. The CDR3 is 16 amino acids. The CDR3 spells CASSPGGRRNNSPLHF. Here the CDR3 DNA reads TGTGCCAGCAGTCCCGGGGGGCGGCGTAATAATTCACCCCTCCACTTT.

This chain joins TRBV7-8 and TRBJ2-7, with TRBD1 as a possible D gene (6 bases). This CDR3 comprises 16 residues. Germline V lookup: CDR1 SGHVS, CDR2 FQNEAQ. V lost 5 bases to trimming and J lost 0 bases, with 17 bases between them. CDR3 DNA sequence: TGTGCCAGCAGCCCCCCACAGGGCCTTAGCTCCTACGAGCAGTACTTC. This encodes CASSPPQGLSSYEQYF.

This chain joins TRBV9 and TRBJ2-7; 7 bases line up with TRBD1. J was trimmed by 5 bases and V by 3 bases; bases with no gene match: 8. This CDR3 has 14 residues. In germline, CDR1 is SGDLS, CDR2 YYNGEE. This CDR3 is CASSATGNQDEQYF. DNA for the CDR3: TGTGCCAGCAGCGCGACAGGGAATCAGGACGAGCAGTACTTC.

The chain employs TRBV28 and TRBJ1-5; a weak D match, TRBD1 (6 bases). V lost 9 bases and J lost 3, with 12 bases in between. Germline lookup yields CDR1 MDHEN and CDR2 SYDVKM. CDR3 size: 13 residues. CDR3 nucleotides: TGTGCCAGTTCAGGGGCCTACAATCAGCCCCAGCATTTT. Protein sequence: CASSGAYNQPQHF.

This chain uses TRBV3-1 (or the pseudogene TRBV3-2) with TRBJ2-3; 9 bases are shared with TRBD2. The junction had 9 bases not matched to a gene; V was cut back by 10 bases and J by 1 base. The germline V gene encodes CDR1 LGHDT and CDR2 YNNKEL (reference sequence). CDR3 length: 15 residues. This chain's CDR3 is CATGWTSVGTDTQYF. In DNA form, the CDR3 reads TGTGCCACCGGGTGGACTAGCGTGGGCACAGATACGCAGTATTTT.

The chain is built from TRBV7-3 and TRBJ1-1; the D gene is possibly TRBD1 (6 bases). Per the germline V gene, CDR1 is SGHTA and CDR2 is FQGTGA. This CDR3 spans 13 amino acids. The V and J ends lost 5 bases and 1 base respectively, with 8 bases between them. This CDR3 reads CASSRQENTEAFF. The CDR3 DNA sequence: TGTGCCAGCAGCCGACAGGAGAACACTGAAGCTTTCTTT.

V and J are TRBV21-1 and TRBJ2-2; TRBD2, the D gene given by the table, was not confirmed from the DNA. TRBV21-1 corresponds to a pseudogene. The CDR3 covers 17 residues. The CDR3 DNA follows: TGTGCCAGCAGCCGACTAGCGGGAGGGCCTTACACCGGGGAGCTGTTTTTT. Translated, it gives CASSRLAGGPYTGELFF.

The gene calls are TRBV19 and TRBJ1-2; unclear D gene. The CDR3 length is 13 residues. Trimming took 7 bases from V and 6 from J, leaving 15 bases between them. The germline CDR1 and CDR2 sequences are LNHDA and SQIVND (reference sequence). The DNA of the CDR3 is TGTGCCAGTAATGCCCGGTACCCCAATGGCTACACCTTC. Protein product: CASNARYPNGYTF.

The genes are TRBV13 and TRBJ1-2; D is ambiguous. The V gene's germline CDR1 is PRHDT and CDR2 FYEKMQ (reference sequence). Trimming stripped 1 base from V and 8 bases from J, with 17 bases between. The CDR3 has 15 residues. The DNA of the CDR3 is TGTGCCAGCAGCTTAGATGCTGAGGAAGCTGGGGGCTACACCTTC. Protein: CASSLDAEEAGGYTF.

The V gene is TRBV29-1, the J gene TRBJ1-1; the D gene is possibly TRBD1 (5 bases). Trimming pared 4 bases from V and 3 bases from J, leaving 36 bases between. Germline assignment: CDR1 SQVTM and CDR2 ANQGSEA. CDR3 length: 21 residues. CDR3 nucleotides: TGCAGCGTTGTATTTATGTCGGGAGCGGGCTCCGGGACCCCCCCGGACACTGAAGCTTTCTTT. It specifies CSVVFMSGAGSGTPPDTEAFF.

This chain joins TRBV28 and TRBJ2-1; a weak D match, TRBD1 (5 bases). The germline V gene encodes CDR1 MDHEN and CDR2 SYDVKM. Trimming removed 6 bases at V and 6 bases at J, with 15 bases between. The CDR3 length is 14 residues. The CDR3 bases are TGTGCCAGCAGACAAGGAAGGGGCCTCAATGAGCAGTTCTTC. Translated, it gives CASRQGRGLNEQFF.

This clone was picked up a small number of times. The rearrangement joins TRBV2 to TRBJ2-7, with 8 bases that match TRBD1. Germline lookup yields CDR1 SNHLY and CDR2 FYNNEI. This CDR3 has 14 residues. The trim removed 6 bases at V and 3 bases at J, leaving 7 bases unmatched. CDR3 loop: CASRAGQGVYEQYF. CDR3 sequence (DNA): TGTGCCAGCAGGGCCGGACAGGGAGTCTACGAGCAGTACTTC.

The chain is built from TRBV29-1 and TRBJ2-5, with TRBD1 matching over 8 bases. Trimming took 0 bases from V and 6 from J; bases not matched to a gene: 6. The germline CDR1 and CDR2 sequences are SQVTM and ANQGSEA. The CDR3 runs to 14 residues. The CDR3 bases are TGCAGCGTTGAAGATCGCACAGGGGGTAAGACCCAGTACTTC. It is translated as CSVEDRTGGKTQYF.

Of note for this clone: Other DNA sequences from this sample encode an identical CDR3 as well. The chain links TRBV7-9 to TRBJ1-1, with a possible D match to TRBD1 (6 bases). The CDR3 sequence is 12 residues long. Looked up from germline, CDR1 is SEHNR and CDR2 is FQNEAQ (reference sequence). The V end was cut by 3 bases, the J end by 6 bases, with 8 bases between. The CDR3 DNA reads TGTGCCAGCAGCTTGGGGGCTGCTGAAGCTTTCTTT. It yields the protein CASSLGAAEAFF.

This clone has just a few counts. The chain links TRBV19 to TRBJ2-7, with a weak D call TRBD2 (5 bases). This CDR3 is 13 amino acids long. Per the germline V gene, CDR1 is LNHDA and CDR2 is SQIVND (reference sequence). The V gene lost 5 bases and the J gene lost 2 bases, with 10 bases spanning the gap. Here the CDR3 reads CASSRVSAYEQYF. DNA for the CDR3: TGTGCCAGTAGTCGGGTTAGCGCCTACGAGCAGTACTTC.